Listed here is a single TCR beta chain. From germline, CDR1 is SNHLY and CDR2 FYNNEI. V was pared by 1 base and J by 2 bases, with 1 base of the junction left unmatched. This CDR3 is 15 amino acids long. The sample originates from a study of blood T cell repertoires in COVID-19. The table came from immunoSEQ multiplex PCR; TCRdb's copy has only in-frame clones and leaves some out. There are around 330,000 clones in the sample; around 90% occur only once, and roughly 2.5% lies in the top ten. V is TRBV2 and J is TRBJ1-2; 10 nucleotides align to TRBD1. This receptor was taken from a man aged 60-69 years who had recovered from COVID-19. The sample was PBMCs or T cells enriched from blood (not recorded which). CDR3 in amino acids: CASSEGQGANYGYTF. CDR3 sequence (DNA): TGTGCCAGCAGTGAAGGACAGGGGGCGAACTATGGCTACACCTTC.